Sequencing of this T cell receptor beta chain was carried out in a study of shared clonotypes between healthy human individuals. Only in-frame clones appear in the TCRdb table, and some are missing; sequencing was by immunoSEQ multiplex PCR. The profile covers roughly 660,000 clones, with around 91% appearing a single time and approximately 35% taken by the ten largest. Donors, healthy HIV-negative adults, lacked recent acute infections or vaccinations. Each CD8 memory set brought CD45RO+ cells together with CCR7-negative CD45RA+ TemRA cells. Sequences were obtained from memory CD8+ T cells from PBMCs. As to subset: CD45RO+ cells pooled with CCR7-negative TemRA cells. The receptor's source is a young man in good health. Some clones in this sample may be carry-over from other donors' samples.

The CDR3 nucleotides read TGTGCCAGCAGTCCCCCCGAGGACAGCTATAATGGCTACACCTTC. Translated, it gives CASSPPEDSYNGYTF. The chain has TRBV5-4 and TRBJ1-2; tentatively, D is TRBD1 (6 bases). CDR3 length equals 15 residues. Per germline, CDR1 SGHNT and CDR2 YYREEE (reference sequence). V gave up 5 bases and J gave up 6 bases, with 20 bases separating them.